The 15 T cell receptor beta chains in this list originate from one sample, sequenced in a study of T cells in Graves' hyperthyroidism and ophthalmopathy (dated by TCRdb to between 2018 and 2020). The library was made by multiplex PCR. The instrument given in TCRdb is Illumina HiSeq 2000. The TCR beta CDR3 regions were amplified from the RNA transcripts. A first-round RT-PCR of the TCR CDR3 used the HTBI primer set with the Qiagen OneStep RT-PCR kit. The public reads were run again by TCRdb, first through fastp at Q25 and then through MiXCR, and only productive beta chains were kept. One record per CDR3 amino acid sequence lists the most common genes and DNA. In all, the sample holds 370,000 or so distinct CDR3 sequences, and about a sixth of those were seen once. The ten largest make up 28% of the sample. The sequenced sample consisted of blood. These receptor sequences come from a woman between 18 and 29 years old with Graves' hyperthyroidism that later progressed to Graves' ophthalmopathy.

There are many counts of this clonotype. This chain links TRBV2 with TRBJ2-1; TRBD2 agrees at 11 bases. The CDR3 has 14 residues. With V trimmed by 10 bases and J by 3 bases, 5 bases remained unmatched. Germline CDR1 SNHLY, CDR2 FYNNEI. The CDR3, as DNA: TGTGCCACCGATAGCGGGAGGGACTACAATGAGCAGTTCTTC. It encodes CATDSGRDYNEQFF.

This clonotype came up many times. The gene calls are TRBV10-3 and TRBJ1-5, with TRBD1 as a possible D gene (5 bases). The germline V gene encodes CDR1 ENHRY and CDR2 SYGVKD. Trimming took 0 bases from V and 0 from J, leaving 12 bases between them. CDR3 length: 17 amino acids. The CDR3 DNA is TGTGCCATCAGTGAGTCGTCCAGGGAGAATAGCAATCAGCCCCAGCATTTT. Translation gives CAISESSRENSNQPQHF.

There are many counts of this clonotype. This chain joins TRBV30 and TRBJ1-4; D uncertain. Trimming took off 2 bases at V and 3 bases at J, with 13 bases between the two ends. CDR3 size: 15 residues. The germline gives CDR1 GTSNPN, CDR2 SVGIG (reference sequence). CDR3 residues: CAWSRLSISNEKLFF. The CDR3 nucleotides are TGTGCCTGGAGTCGACTTAGCATTTCTAATGAAAAACTGTTTTTT.

Concerning this clonotype: Since a much larger clone is just one base distant, this may be a read error. This chain connects TRBV28 to TRBJ1-1, with D perhaps matching TRBD1 (6 bases). Germline values: CDR1 MDHEN, CDR2 SYDVKM. The ends were cut back, 7 bases at V and 1 base at J, with 16 bases in the middle. The CDR3 spans 15 residues. The CDR3 DNA reads as TGTGCCAGCACCCATGCGTCAGGGGCGAACACTGAAGCTTTCTTT. Protein: CASTHASGANTEAFF. Complete variable domain (other parts from reference TRBV28 and TRBJ1-1): DVKVTQSSRYLVKRTGEKVFLECVQDMDHENMFWYRQDPGLGLRLIYFSYDVKMKEKGDIPEGYSVSREKKERFSLILESASTNQTSMYLCASTHASGANTEAFFGQGTRLTVV.

This clonotype appeared many times. The chain links TRBV28 to TRBJ2-1; 9 bases line up with TRBD1. CDR3 length equals 15 residues. V lost 6 bases and J lost 2; bases outside the gene matches: 5. Germline assignment: CDR1 MDHEN and CDR2 SYDVKM. In DNA form, the CDR3 reads TGTGCCAGCAGACTCCGGGACAGGGCCTACAATGAGCAGTTCTTC. It translates to CASRLRDRAYNEQFF.

The chain joins TRBV4-3 to TRBJ1-6, with no clear D. V was trimmed by 1 base and J by 7 bases, leaving 5 bases between them. CDR1 is LGHNA, CDR2 YSLEER, per germline. This CDR3 comprises 13 residues. In DNA, the CDR3 is TGCGCCAGCAGCCAAGGACTGAATTCACCCCTCCACTTT. Amino acid sequence: CASSQGLNSPLHF.

This clonotype was detected many times. The chain couples TRBV7-9 to TRBJ2-2; 7 nucleotides agree with TRBD2. With 8 bases clipped from V and 5 bases from J, the junction kept 8 bases outside the gene matches. The CDR3 has 14 residues. Germline V lookup: CDR1 SEHNR, CDR2 FQNEAQ (reference sequence). The CDR3 protein is CASFVNGGTGELFF. CDR3 in DNA: TGTGCCAGCTTCGTCAACGGGGGGACCGGGGAGCTGTTTTTT.

This clonotype was counted only a few times. J is TRBJ2-2 and V is TRBV14, with D possibly matching TRBD2 (6 bases). Per the germline V gene, CDR1 is SGHDN and CDR2 is FVKESK. This CDR3 is built from 17 residues. Trimming took 1 base from V and 3 from J, leaving 15 bases between them. This CDR3 is CASSQGILAPHTGELFF. The CDR3 nucleotides are TGTGCCAGCAGCCAAGGGATCCTAGCGCCCCACACCGGGGAGCTGTTTTTT.

Worth noting for this clonotype: A much larger clone differs from this one at a single base, so this may be a read error. The chain employs TRBV7-9 and TRBJ1-1; 10 bases align to TRBD1. Germline-derived CDR1 and CDR2 are SEHNR and FQNEAQ (reference sequence). This CDR3 is 15 amino acids long. As DNA, the CDR3 is TGTGCCAGCAGCCCCGGGACAGGGGCCAACACTGAAGTTTTCTTT. It yields the protein CASSPGTGANTEVFF.

This clonotype was seen ten or more times. V gene TRBV18 combines with J gene TRBJ1-2; maybe TRBD1 (5 bases). V was trimmed by 8 bases and J by 4 bases, leaving 14 bases between them. The CDR3 runs to 13 residues. The germline V gene has CDR1 KGHSH and CDR2 LQKENI. The CDR3 reads CASPQGGGYGYTF. The CDR3 nucleotides are TGTGCCAGCCCTCAGGGTGGGGGCTATGGCTACACCTTC.

This clonotype was observed many times. The chain is built from TRBV20-1 and TRBJ2-3; 10 positions match TRBD2. Germline trimming cut 3 bases from V and 4 bases from J; bases unmatched to any gene: 7. Per the germline V gene, CDR1 is DFQATT and CDR2 is SNEGSKA (reference sequence). This CDR3 is built from 15 residues. The DNA for the CDR3 is TGCAGTGCTAGTGTTCTAGCGGGAGCTGCAGATACGCAGTATTTT. Amino acid sequence: CSASVLAGAADTQYF.

This clonotype occurred many times. V usage is TRBV2 and J usage is TRBJ1-2; D ambiguous. The V gene lost 6 bases and the J gene lost 3 bases, with 11 bases spanning the gap. The CDR3 runs 13 residues. Germline assignment: CDR1 SNHLY and CDR2 FYNNEI. This CDR3 reads CASSPPGDYGYTF. The CDR3 DNA reads TGTGCCAGCAGCCCTCCGGGAGACTATGGCTACACCTTC.

Points on this clonotype: A much larger clone differs from this one at a single base, so this may be a read error. J is TRBJ1-1 and V is TRBV3-1; D is unresolved. The CDR3 consists of 12 residues. The germline V gene has CDR1 LGHDT and CDR2 YNNKEL (reference sequence). CDR3 loop: CASGQTSTEAFF. The CDR3 DNA reads as TGTGCCAGCGGCCAAACAAGTACTGAAGCTTTCTTT.

This clonotype was detected ten times or more. The CDR3 spells CASSLWGSGRADEQFF. As DNA, the CDR3 is TGTGCCAGCAGCTTATGGGGTAGCGGGAGGGCCGATGAGCAGTTCTTC. The chain has TRBV7-9 and TRBJ2-1; 11 bases are shared with TRBD2. CDR1 SEHNR and CDR2 FQNEAQ come from the germline V gene (reference sequence). The CDR3 covers 16 residues. V gave up 2 bases and J gave up 8 bases; unmatched junction bases: 8. Complete variable domain (other parts from reference TRBV7-9 and TRBJ2-1): DTGVSQNPRHKITKRGQNVTFRCDPISEHNRLYWYRQTLGQGPEFLTYFQNEAQLEKSRLLSDRFSAERPKGSFSTLEIQRTEQGDSAMYLCASSLWGSGRADEQFFGPGTRLTVL.

In the case of this clonotype: This may arise from a read error, as a much more abundant clone is one base away. The gene calls are TRBV28 and TRBJ1-6; TRBD1 aligns across 8 bases. Germline CDR1 reads MDHEN; CDR2 reads SYDVKM. V was clipped by 5 bases and J by 7 bases; unmatched bases: 13. This CDR3 is built from 17 residues. This CDR3 is CASSAGTGGFPNSPLHF. CDR3 DNA sequence: TGTGCCAGCAGTGCTGGGACAGGTGGCTTCCCCAATTCACCCCTCCACTTT.